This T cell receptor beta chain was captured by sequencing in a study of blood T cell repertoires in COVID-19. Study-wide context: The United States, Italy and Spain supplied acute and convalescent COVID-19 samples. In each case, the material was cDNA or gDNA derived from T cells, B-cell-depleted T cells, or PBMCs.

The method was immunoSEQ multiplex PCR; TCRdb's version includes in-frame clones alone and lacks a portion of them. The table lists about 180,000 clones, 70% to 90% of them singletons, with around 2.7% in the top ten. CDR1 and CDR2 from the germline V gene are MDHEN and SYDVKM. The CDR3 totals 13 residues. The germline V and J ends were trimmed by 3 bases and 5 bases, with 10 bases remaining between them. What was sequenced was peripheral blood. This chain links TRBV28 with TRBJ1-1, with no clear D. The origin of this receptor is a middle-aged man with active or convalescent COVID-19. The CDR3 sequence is CASSFLQLTEAFF. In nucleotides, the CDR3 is TGTGCCAGCAGTTTTCTCCAGTTAACTGAAGCTTTCTTT.